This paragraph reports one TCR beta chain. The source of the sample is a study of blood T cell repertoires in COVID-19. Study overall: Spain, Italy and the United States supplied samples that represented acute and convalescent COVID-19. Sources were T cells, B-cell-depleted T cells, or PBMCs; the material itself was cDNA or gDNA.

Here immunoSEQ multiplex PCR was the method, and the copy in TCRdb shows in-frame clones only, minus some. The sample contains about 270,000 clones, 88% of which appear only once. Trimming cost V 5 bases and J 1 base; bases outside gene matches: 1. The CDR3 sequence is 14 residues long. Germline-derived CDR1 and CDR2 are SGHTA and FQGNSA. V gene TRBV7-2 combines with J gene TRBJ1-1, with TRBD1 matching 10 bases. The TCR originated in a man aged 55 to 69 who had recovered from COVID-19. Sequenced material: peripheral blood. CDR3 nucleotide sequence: TGTGCCAGCAGCCGGGACAGGGGGAACACTGAAGCTTTCTTT. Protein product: CASSRDRGNTEAFF.